Sequencing of this T cell receptor beta chain was carried out in a study of blood T cell repertoires in COVID-19. This CDR3 contains 15 residues. Per germline, CDR1 SGDLS and CDR2 YYNGEE. The V gene end was trimmed by 0 bases and the J gene end by 5 bases; junction bases not matched to a gene: 3. Clones were read by immunoSEQ multiplex PCR, and TCRdb kept only the in-frame ones, dropping some. The sample includes some 99,000 clones, 75% to 85% of them seen just once. The receptor was derived from a woman aged 80 or over with active or convalescent COVID-19. The sequenced sample was peripheral blood. The chain combines TRBV9 with TRBJ2-3; 10 nucleotides line up with TRBD2. The CDR3 sequence: CASSVDPSGRDTQYF. As DNA, the CDR3 is TGTGCCAGCAGCGTAGATCCTAGCGGGAGAGATACGCAGTATTTT.